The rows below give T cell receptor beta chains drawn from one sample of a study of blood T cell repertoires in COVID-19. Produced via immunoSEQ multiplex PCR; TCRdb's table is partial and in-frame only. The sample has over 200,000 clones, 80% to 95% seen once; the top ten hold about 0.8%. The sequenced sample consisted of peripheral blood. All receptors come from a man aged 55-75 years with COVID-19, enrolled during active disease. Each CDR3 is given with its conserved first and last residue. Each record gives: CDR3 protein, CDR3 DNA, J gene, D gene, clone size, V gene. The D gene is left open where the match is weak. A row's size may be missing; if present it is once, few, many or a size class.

CASSVGSGSAGELFF | TGTGCCAGCAGCGTAGGGAGCGGGAGCGCCGGGGAGCTGTTTTTT | TRBJ2-2 | TRBD2 | once | TRBV9
CASSLGGGVNTEAFF | TGTGCCAGCAGCTTAGGGGGCGGCGTGAACACTGAAGCTTTCTTT | TRBJ1-1 | - | - | TRBV7-3
CASSPDRVVVEQYF | TGTGCCAGCTCACCGGACAGGGTAGTGGTCGAGCAGTACTTC | TRBJ2-7 | TRBD1 | - | TRBV18
CASSLAGSPLHF | TGTGCCAGCAGTCTGGCGGGGTCACCCCTCCACTTT | TRBJ1-6 | - | - | TRBV12-3/TRBV12-4
CASSSTALFYTF | TGCGCCAGCAGCTCGACAGCTTTATTCTACACCTTC | TRBJ1-2 | - | once | TRBV5-1
CASSELGLSSYNSPLHF | TGCGCCAGCAGTGAGCTTGGGCTAAGCTCCTATAATTCACCCCTCCACTTT | TRBJ1-6 | - | - | TRBV10-2
CASSKNGTSGGAYNEQFF | TGTGCCAGCAGCAAAAATGGGACTAGCGGGGGTGCCTACAATGAGCAGTTCTTC | TRBJ2-1 | - | - | TRBV21-1
CASSPQGYQPQHF | TGTGCCAGCTCACCCCAGGGGTATCAGCCCCAGCATTTT | TRBJ1-5 | - | - | TRBV18
CASSVGPGANTGELFF | TGTGCCAGCAGCGTGGGACCGGGGGCGAACACCGGGGAGCTGTTTTTT | TRBJ2-2 | - | once | TRBV9
CAWSLGQGGYTF | TGTGCCTGGAGTCTCGGACAGGGCGGCTACACCTTC | TRBJ1-2 | TRBD1 | once | TRBV30
CASSLGGAGYNSPLHF | TGTGCCAGCAGTTTAGGGGGGGCCGGGTATAATTCACCCCTCCACTTT | TRBJ1-6 | - | - | TRBV27
CASSLNWGDGELFF | TGTGCCAGCAGCTTAAATTGGGGCGACGGGGAGCTGTTTTTT | TRBJ2-2 | - | - | TRBV7-3
CASSPGQRANYGYTF | TGTGCCAGCAGCCCGGGACAGCGGGCTAACTATGGCTACACCTTC | TRBJ1-2 | TRBD1 | - | TRBV5-8
CASSRTGVPQETQYF | TGTGCCAGCAGTAGGACAGGGGTGCCCCAAGAGACCCAGTACTTC | TRBJ2-5 | TRBD1 | - | TRBV9
CASNLLQGARTGELFF | TGCGCCAGCAACTTACTACAGGGGGCGCGCACCGGGGAGCTGTTTTTT | TRBJ2-2 | TRBD1 | - | TRBV5-1
CATSRDRGFATNEKLFF | TGTGCCACCAGCAGAGATCGGGGGTTTGCAACTAATGAAAAACTGTTTTTT | TRBJ1-4 | - | - | TRBV15
CASRTANSNQPQHF | TGCGCCAGCAGGACAGCAAATAGCAATCAGCCCCAGCATTTT | TRBJ1-5 | - | - | TRBV10-2
CASSASRRPEEKLFF | TGTGCCAGCAGTGCCTCGAGGCGACCAGAGGAAAAACTGTTTTTT | TRBJ1-4 | - | - | TRBV25-1
CASSDPGVSYNEQFF | TGTGCCAGCAGCGACCCGGGGGTCTCCTACAATGAGCAGTTCTTC | TRBJ2-1 | - | - | TRBV5-4
CASSSAQGQGIYEQYF | TGTGCCAGCAGCTCCGCTCAGGGACAGGGGATATACGAGCAGTACTTC | TRBJ2-7 | TRBD1 | - | TRBV13
CASSQGAQPQHF | TGTGCCAGTAGTCAGGGGGCTCAGCCCCAGCATTTT | TRBJ1-5 | TRBD1 | - | TRBV19
CASSLKGALGEKLFF | TGTGCCAGCAGCCTCAAGGGGGCCCTTGGGGAAAAACTGTTTTTT | TRBJ1-4 | TRBD1 | - | TRBV3-1/TRBV3-2
CASSQSWTGGSYGYTF | TGTGCCAGCAGCCAAAGTTGGACAGGGGGCTCTTATGGCTACACCTTC | TRBJ1-2 | TRBD1 | - | TRBV3-1/TRBV3-2
CASRLAGGSDTQYF | TGCGCCAGCCGACTAGCGGGGGGGTCTGATACGCAGTATTTT | TRBJ2-3 | TRBD2 | - | TRBV5-1
CAWTSGNPPYEQYF | TGTGCCTGGACGTCAGGCAATCCACCCTACGAGCAGTACTTC | TRBJ2-7 | - | few | TRBV30
CASSPLRRERSDTQYF | TGTGCCAGCTCACCATTAAGGCGGGAGAGATCAGATACGCAGTATTTT | TRBJ2-3 | TRBD2 | - | TRBV18
CAWSVAEYQPQHF | TGTGCCTGGAGTGTAGCGGAGTATCAGCCCCAGCATTTT | TRBJ1-5 | - | - | TRBV30